These T cell receptor beta chains were read from a single sample in a study of T cells in Graves' hyperthyroidism and ophthalmopathy. From the multiplex PCR reads, TCRdb called clonotypes with MiXCR, one entry per CDR3 protein. Of about 210,000 distinct CDR3 sequences in the sample, 17% were seen once. Sequencing was performed on blood. The receptors stem from a man in his forties or fifties with Graves' hyperthyroidism. The CDR3 runs from the conserved cysteine through the conserved F or W. D genes are given only for firm matches. Rows give clone size only sometimes, using once, few, many, or a class for an expanded clone.

J gene: TRBJ2-7; CDR3 length: 14; D gene: -; V gene: TRBV20-1; clone size: many; CDR3 protein: CSARDFDYSYEQYF; CDR3 DNA: TGCAGTGCTAGAGATTTCGATTACTCCTACGAGCAGTACTTC
J gene: TRBJ1-2; CDR3 length: 15; D gene: TRBD1; V gene: TRBV20-1; clone size: -; CDR3 protein: CSARPTGGTNYGYTF; CDR3 DNA: TGCAGTGCTAGACCGACAGGGGGGACCAACTATGGCTACACCTTC
J gene: TRBJ1-4; CDR3 length: 16; D gene: -; V gene: TRBV7-2; clone size: few; CDR3 protein: CANRQGQFATNEKLFF; CDR3 DNA: TGTGCCAACAGACAAGGACAGTTTGCAACTAATGAAAAACTGTTTTTT
J gene: TRBJ2-1; CDR3 length: 20; D gene: TRBD2; V gene: TRBV6-2/TRBV6-3; clone size: many; CDR3 protein: CASSYSRQRGGSPLYNEQFF; CDR3 DNA: TGTGCCAGCAGTTACTCGAGGCAGAGGGGCGGGAGTCCCCTTTACAATGAGCAGTTCTTC
J gene: TRBJ1-1; CDR3 length: 14; D gene: -; V gene: TRBV30; clone size: many; CDR3 protein: CAWRGLRQNTEAFF; CDR3 DNA: TGTGCCTGGCGGGGGTTGCGCCAGAACACTGAAGCTTTCTTT
J gene: TRBJ1-2; CDR3 length: 13; D gene: -; V gene: TRBV30; clone size: many; CDR3 protein: CAWSEGQDGSCTF; CDR3 DNA: TGTGCCTGGAGTGAGGGCCAGGATGGTAGTTGCACCTTC
J gene: TRBJ2-1; CDR3 length: 14; D gene: TRBD2; V gene: TRBV28; clone size: few; CDR3 protein: CASSLQRAGGHEFF; CDR3 DNA: TGTGCCAGCAGTCTACAACGAGCGGGAGGACACGAGTTCTTC
J gene: TRBJ2-7; CDR3 length: 14; D gene: TRBD1; V gene: TRBV7-8; clone size: -; CDR3 protein: CASSRTTGVGEQYF; CDR3 DNA: TGTGCCAGCAGCAGAACTACAGGGGTTGGCGAGCAGTACTTC
J gene: TRBJ2-5; CDR3 length: 15; D gene: TRBD1; V gene: TRBV19; clone size: -; CDR3 protein: CASSMGEQGRETQYF; CDR3 DNA: TGTGCCAGTAGTATGGGGGAACAGGGGAGAGAGACCCAGTACTTC
J gene: TRBJ1-5; CDR3 length: 13; D gene: -; V gene: TRBV19; clone size: -; CDR3 protein: CASSGPGYQPQHF; CDR3 DNA: TGTGCCAGTAGTGGTCCGGGGTATCAGCCCCAGCATTTT
J gene: TRBJ1-2; CDR3 length: 15; D gene: -; V gene: TRBV7-2; clone size: many; CDR3 protein: CASGPPVRLNYGYTF; CDR3 DNA: TGTGCCAGCGGCCCTCCCGTCCGGCTTAACTATGGCTACACCTTC
J gene: TRBJ1-2; CDR3 length: 14; D gene: -; V gene: TRBV12-3/TRBV12-4; clone size: many; CDR3 protein: CASSFGSSNYGYTF; CDR3 DNA: TGTGCCAGCAGTTTCGGGAGCTCCAACTATGGCTACACCTTC
J gene: TRBJ2-3; CDR3 length: 17; D gene: -; V gene: TRBV18; clone size: many; CDR3 protein: CASSPERAHKITDTQYF; CDR3 DNA: TGTGCCAGCTCACCAGAGAGAGCGCATAAAATCACAGATACGCAGTATTTT
J gene: TRBJ2-7; CDR3 length: 14; D gene: TRBD2; V gene: TRBV13; clone size: -; CDR3 protein: CASSLGREVYEQYF; CDR3 DNA: TGTGCCAGCAGCTTAGGGCGGGAGGTCTACGAGCAGTACTTC
J gene: TRBJ2-3; CDR3 length: 14; D gene: -; V gene: TRBV14; clone size: -; CDR3 protein: CASSQRLRGDTQYF; CDR3 DNA: TGTGCCAGCAGCCAACGACTACGAGGAGATACGCAGTATTTT
J gene: TRBJ1-2; CDR3 length: 16; D gene: TRBD1; V gene: TRBV28; clone size: many; CDR3 protein: CASSPFRRDRGPGYTF; CDR3 DNA: TGTGCCAGCAGTCCTTTTCGTCGGGACAGGGGGCCTGGCTACACCTTC
J gene: TRBJ2-3; CDR3 length: 13; D gene: -; V gene: TRBV10-3; clone size: few; CDR3 protein: CAISRTSTDTQYF; CDR3 DNA: TGTGCCATCAGCCGGACTAGCACAGATACGCAGTATTTT
J gene: TRBJ2-1; CDR3 length: 16; D gene: -; V gene: TRBV7-9; clone size: many; CDR3 protein: CASSPSGTAISPEQFF; CDR3 DNA: TGTGCCAGCAGCCCAAGTGGGACTGCTATTTCTCCTGAGCAGTTCTTC
J gene: TRBJ2-7; CDR3 length: 18; D gene: -; V gene: TRBV7-8; clone size: few; CDR3 protein: CASSLEGGEGTQSSEQYF; CDR3 DNA: TGTGCCAGCAGCTTAGAGGGGGGGGAGGGGACGCAGAGTAGCGAGCAGTACTTC
J gene: TRBJ2-3; CDR3 length: 13; D gene: TRBD2; V gene: TRBV7-2; clone size: few; CDR3 protein: CASSFRLADTQYF; CDR3 DNA: TGTGCCAGCAGCTTTCGACTAGCGGATACGCAGTATTTT
J gene: TRBJ2-7; CDR3 length: 14; D gene: TRBD1; V gene: TRBV19; clone size: few; CDR3 protein: CASSITGASYEQYF; CDR3 DNA: TGTGCCAGTAGTATAACAGGGGCGTCCTACGAGCAGTACTTC
J gene: TRBJ1-5; CDR3 length: 12; D gene: -; V gene: TRBV28; clone size: many; CDR3 protein: CASSAGNQPQHF; CDR3 DNA: TGTGCCAGCAGCGCAGGGAATCAGCCCCAGCATTTT
J gene: TRBJ2-3; CDR3 length: 13; D gene: -; V gene: TRBV7-2; clone size: -; CDR3 protein: CASSLDVGARPYF; CDR3 DNA: TGTGCCAGCAGCTTAGATGTGGGAGCAAGGCCGTATTTT
J gene: TRBJ1-2; CDR3 length: 13; D gene: -; V gene: TRBV12-5; clone size: many; CDR3 protein: CASGLVIPRGYTF; CDR3 DNA: TGTGCTAGTGGTTTGGTAATCCCCCGAGGCTACACCTTC
J gene: TRBJ2-1; CDR3 length: 17; D gene: TRBD2; V gene: TRBV2; clone size: many; CDR3 protein: CASSEGTSGSSYNEQFF; CDR3 DNA: TGTGCCAGCAGTGAGGGGACTAGCGGGAGCTCCTACAATGAGCAGTTCTTC
J gene: TRBJ2-1; CDR3 length: 19; D gene: TRBD1; V gene: TRBV24-1; clone size: few; CDR3 protein: CATSITLVRGRRSYNEQFF; CDR3 DNA: TGTGCCACCAGCATAACCCTAGTAAGGGGGCGACGGTCCTACAATGAGCAGTTCTTC
J gene: TRBJ1-1; CDR3 length: 14; D gene: TRBD1; V gene: TRBV12-3/TRBV12-4; clone size: many; CDR3 protein: CASSPGTGYTEAFF; CDR3 DNA: TGTGCCAGCAGTCCCGGGACAGGGTACACTGAAGCTTTCTTT
J gene: TRBJ2-1; CDR3 length: 16; D gene: TRBD2; V gene: TRBV7-9; clone size: -; CDR3 protein: CASSLETSGSHNEQFF; CDR3 DNA: TGTGCCAGCAGCTTGGAGACTAGCGGGAGCCACAATGAGCAGTTCTTC
J gene: TRBJ1-1; CDR3 length: 12; D gene: -; V gene: TRBV20-1; clone size: many; CDR3 protein: CSASKGDTEAFF; CDR3 DNA: TGCAGTGCTAGTAAGGGGGACACTGAAGCTTTCTTT
J gene: TRBJ2-2; CDR3 length: 12; D gene: -; V gene: TRBV10-2; clone size: many; CDR3 protein: CATRWATGELFF; CDR3 DNA: TGCGCCACCAGGTGGGCCACCGGGGAGCTGTTTTTT
J gene: TRBJ1-1; CDR3 length: 13; D gene: -; V gene: TRBV10-3; clone size: -; CDR3 protein: CAISDTGNTEAFF; CDR3 DNA: TGTGCCATCAGCGATACAGGGAACACTGAAGCTTTCTTT
J gene: TRBJ1-5; CDR3 length: 16; D gene: -; V gene: TRBV24-1; clone size: many; CDR3 protein: CATSDSQWLGNQPQHF; CDR3 DNA: TGTGCCACCAGTGATTCTCAGTGGCTGGGCAATCAGCCCCAGCATTTT
J gene: TRBJ1-1; CDR3 length: 15; D gene: -; V gene: TRBV12-3/TRBV12-4; clone size: many; CDR3 protein: CASSFRESPNTEAFF; CDR3 DNA: TGTGCCAGCAGTTTTCGGGAGAGCCCGAACACTGAAGCTTTCTTT
J gene: TRBJ2-1; CDR3 length: 16; D gene: TRBD2; V gene: TRBV3-1; clone size: many; CDR3 protein: CASSQIAGAAYNEQFF; CDR3 DNA: TGTGCCAGCAGCCAAATAGCGGGAGCTGCTTACAATGAGCAGTTCTTC
J gene: TRBJ1-2; CDR3 length: 15; D gene: -; V gene: TRBV6-1; clone size: many; CDR3 protein: CASSRQGGGIDGYTF; CDR3 DNA: TGTGCCAGCAGTCGCCAGGGTGGGGGCATCGATGGCTACACCTTC
J gene: TRBJ2-7; CDR3 length: 16; D gene: TRBD1; V gene: TRBV5-1; clone size: many; CDR3 protein: CASSLAPTGGAYEQYF; CDR3 DNA: TGCGCCAGCAGCTTGGCCCCAACAGGGGGCGCCTACGAGCAGTACTTC
J gene: TRBJ2-3; CDR3 length: 17; D gene: TRBD2; V gene: TRBV10-2; clone size: few; CDR3 protein: CASSEGTSGSMTDTQYF; CDR3 DNA: TGCGCCAGCAGTGAGGGGACTAGCGGGAGTATGACAGATACGCAGTATTTT
J gene: TRBJ1-2; CDR3 length: 14; D gene: -; V gene: TRBV5-6; clone size: few; CDR3 protein: CASSLDSGFYGYTF; CDR3 DNA: TGTGCCAGCAGCTTGGACTCTGGGTTCTATGGCTACACCTTC
J gene: TRBJ1-6; CDR3 length: 14; D gene: -; V gene: TRBV6-1; clone size: few; CDR3 protein: CASRQNRNGSPLHF; CDR3 DNA: TGTGCCAGCAGACAGAACAGGAACGGGTCACCCCTCCACTTT
J gene: TRBJ2-5; CDR3 length: 15; D gene: -; V gene: TRBV5-6; clone size: many; CDR3 protein: CASSFVAGGRETQYF; CDR3 DNA: TGTGCCAGCAGCTTCGTCGCCGGGGGCCGGGAGACCCAGTACTTC
J gene: TRBJ2-1; CDR3 length: 15; D gene: TRBD2; V gene: TRBV20-1; clone size: many; CDR3 protein: CSAHPLEREYNEQFF; CDR3 DNA: TGCAGTGCCCACCCCTTGGAGCGGGAGTACAATGAGCAGTTCTTC
J gene: TRBJ1-5; CDR3 length: 15; D gene: -; V gene: TRBV24-1; clone size: many; CDR3 protein: CATSDLRQANQPQHF; CDR3 DNA: TGTGCCACCAGTGATTTACGACAGGCCAATCAGCCCCAGCATTTT
J gene: TRBJ2-5; CDR3 length: 19; D gene: TRBD2; V gene: TRBV11-3; clone size: -; CDR3 protein: CASSLEGGLAGFGLETQYF; CDR3 DNA: TGTGCCAGCAGCTTAGAGGGGGGACTAGCGGGATTCGGCCTGGAGACCCAGTACTTC